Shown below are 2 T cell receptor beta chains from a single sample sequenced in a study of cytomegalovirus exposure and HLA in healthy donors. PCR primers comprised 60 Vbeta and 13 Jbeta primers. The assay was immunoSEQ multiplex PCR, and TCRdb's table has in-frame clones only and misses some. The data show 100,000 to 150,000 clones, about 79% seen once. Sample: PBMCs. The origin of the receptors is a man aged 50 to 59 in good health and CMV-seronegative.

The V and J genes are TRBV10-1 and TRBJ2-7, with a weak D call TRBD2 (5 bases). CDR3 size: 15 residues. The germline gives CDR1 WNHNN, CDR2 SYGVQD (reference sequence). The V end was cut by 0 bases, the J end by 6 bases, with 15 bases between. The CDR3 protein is CASSESGDRLGEQYF. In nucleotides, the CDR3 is TGCGCCAGCAGTGAGTCGGGAGATCGGCTCGGCGAGCAGTACTTC.

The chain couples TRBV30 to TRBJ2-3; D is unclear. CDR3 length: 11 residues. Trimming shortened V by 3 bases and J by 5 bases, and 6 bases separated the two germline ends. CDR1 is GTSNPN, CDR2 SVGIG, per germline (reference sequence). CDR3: CAWSELDTQYF. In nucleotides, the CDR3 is TGTGCCTGGAGCGAGCTAGATACGCAGTATTTT.